These 10 T cell receptor beta chains originate from one sample sequenced in a study of T-cell memory formation after mild COVID-19 (dated by TCRdb to the early 2020s). Library construction relied on 5' RACE. These reads were obtained on an Illumina NovaSeq 6000. Clones were called with MiXCR by TCRdb after fastp trimmed the public reads at Q25, and only in-frame beta chains were retained. Identical CDR3 proteins give one entry, which carries the most common genes and DNA. The sample table records roughly 610,000 distinct CDR3 sequences; 17% of these occur just once. Approximately 8.1% of the sample lies in the top ten. Sequenced sample: PBMCs or a T cell subset sorted from them (not recorded which). These receptors were taken from an adult woman who had mild COVID-19 (a few samples of this study predate the infection). The sample titles of this study are shuffled in the database, so cell type and time point are left out; the donor was told from shared clones.

V and J are TRBV6-1 and TRBJ2-3; D perhaps matches TRBD1 (5 bases). The CDR3 has 16 residues. The germline V gene encodes CDR1 MNHNS and CDR2 SASEGT. V was trimmed by 7 bases and J by 6 bases, leaving 23 bases between them. CDR3 nucleotides: TGTGCCAGCACCCCCGGAGTCAGGGTATTTTGGGATACGCAGTATTTT. This sequence encodes CASTPGVRVFWDTQYF.

This clonotype has only a few counts. V and J are TRBV27 and TRBJ1-5; D perhaps matches TRBD1 (5 bases). Germline values: CDR1 MNHEY, CDR2 SMNVEV (reference sequence). V lost 4 bases, J lost 3 bases, and 16 bases lay in between. The CDR3 totals 16 residues. The CDR3 DNA follows: TGTGCCAGCAGTTCATGGTCGGACATCTTCAATCAGCCCCAGCATTTT. It is translated as CASSSWSDIFNQPQHF.

This clonotype has more than one count but fewer than ten. The chain recombines TRBV12-5 with TRBJ2-1; D call uncertain. The germline gives CDR1 LGHNT, CDR2 FRNRAP. The CDR3 spans 9 residues. V shed 6 bases and J shed 15 bases, with 9 bases lying between them. The CDR3 protein is CASGPGRFF. Here the CDR3 DNA reads TGTGCTAGTGGCCCCGGCCGGTTCTTC.

This clonotype has just a few counts. DNA of the CDR3: TGTGCCACCAGTGAGGGTAGCCCCGGAGGTAGCACAGATACGCAGTATTTT. This codes for CATSEGSPGGSTDTQYF. The chain joins TRBV24-1 to TRBJ2-3; TRBD2 might be the D (5 bases). Germline CDR1 KGHDR, CDR2 SFDVKD. The CDR3 covers 17 residues. V lost 4 bases and J lost 0, with 16 bases in between.

This rearrangement joins TRBV29-1 to TRBJ2-1; TRBD2 matches at 8 bases. The CDR3 totals 16 residues. With V trimmed by 1 base and J by 6 bases, 11 bases remained unmatched. In germline, CDR1 is SQVTM, CDR2 ANQGSEA. The DNA of the CDR3 is TGCAGCGTTGAAGGACTAGCGCCCAGAGGGGGCAATGAGCAGTTCTTC. Protein: CSVEGLAPRGGNEQFF.

A few counts support this clonotype. V gene TRBV9 combines with J gene TRBJ2-2; TRBD2 might be the D (5 bases). CDR1 and CDR2 (germline): SGDLS, YYNGEE. This CDR3 contains 14 residues. Trimming cost V 6 bases and J 5 bases, with 14 bases left between them. The DNA for the CDR3 is TGTGCCAGCACGGATAGCGTATTAACCGGGGAGCTGTTTTTT. Its translation is CASTDSVLTGELFF.

The rearrangement links TRBV9 to TRBJ1-2; D unresolved. This CDR3 has 9 residues. Deletions cut 1 base from V and 10 bases from J, with 2 bases between. Per the germline V gene, CDR1 is SGDLS and CDR2 is YYNGEE. In nucleotides, the CDR3 is TGTGCCAGCAGCGTACCCTACACCTTC. This gives the protein CASSVPYTF.

This chain links TRBV24-1 with TRBJ1-2; D is ambiguous. V was cut by 3 bases and J by 6 bases, with 10 bases left in between. Germline lookup yields CDR1 KGHDR and CDR2 SFDVKD. There are 13 residues in the CDR3. The CDR3 protein is CATSDRGKNGYTF. In DNA form, the CDR3 reads TGTGCCACCAGTGATCGGGGTAAGAATGGCTACACCTTC.

This clonotype was seen a few times. V gene TRBV2 combines with J gene TRBJ2-7, with TRBD1 matching 8 bases. J lost 7 bases, V lost 2 bases, and 4 bases had no gene match. The CDR3 loop spans 13 amino acids. Germline V lookup: CDR1 SNHLY, CDR2 FYNNEI. The CDR3 loop reads CASSETGGLEQYF. The CDR3 DNA reads as TGTGCCAGCAGTGAAACAGGGGGTCTGGAGCAGTACTTC.

This clonotype was seen only a few times. The V gene is TRBV12-3 or TRBV12-4, the J gene TRBJ2-1; the match to TRBD1 covers 7 bases. The junction had 7 bases not matched to a gene; V was cut back by 5 bases and J by 12 bases. There are 12 residues in the CDR3. The CDR3: CASSPTGLTQFF. The CDR3 nucleotides read TGTGCCAGCAGTCCGACAGGGTTGACGCAGTTCTTC.